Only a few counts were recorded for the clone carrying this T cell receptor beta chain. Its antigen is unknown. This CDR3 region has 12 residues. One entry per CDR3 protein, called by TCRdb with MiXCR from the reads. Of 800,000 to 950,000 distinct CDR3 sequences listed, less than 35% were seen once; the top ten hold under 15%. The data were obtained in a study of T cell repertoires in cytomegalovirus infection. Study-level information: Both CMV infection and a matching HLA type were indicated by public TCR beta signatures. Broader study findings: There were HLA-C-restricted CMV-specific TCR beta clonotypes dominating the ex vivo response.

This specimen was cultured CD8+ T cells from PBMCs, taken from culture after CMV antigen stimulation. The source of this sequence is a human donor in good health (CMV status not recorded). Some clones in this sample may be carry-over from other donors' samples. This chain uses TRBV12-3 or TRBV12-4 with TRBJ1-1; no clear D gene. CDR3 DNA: TGTCCCCCCCCAAGGGTGAACACTGAAGCTTTCTTT. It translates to CPPPRVNTEAFF.